In its sample, the clone carrying this T cell receptor beta chain was seen once. Its antigen is not identified. CDR3 length: 15 residues. V lost 1 base and J 4 bases, leaving 12 bases between the germline ends. Germline V lookup: CDR1 MGHRA, CDR2 YSYEKL. Healthy people donating bone marrow made up the donors. 60 Vbeta and 13 Jbeta primers were used in PCR. Data came from immunoSEQ multiplex PCR; TCRdb stores just in-frame clones and leaves some out. The table records about 110,000 clones, nearly 75% of them present only once. This record belongs to a study of cytomegalovirus exposure and HLA in healthy donors. Study-wide context: Of the donors genotyped, approximately 400 in all, 75% to 90% fell in the Caucasian-associated ancestry cluster.

Study-wide findings and caveats: Most likely, a cluster of highly shared sequence variants arose as a sequencing artifact. Reports described diagnosis of cytomegalovirus status by the classifier as highly specific and sensitive.

The chain couples TRBV4-1 to TRBJ2-3, with a tentative D call TRBD2 (5 bases). The specimen was PBMCs. This receptor was identified in a man aged 25 to 45 in good health and CMV-seropositive. The DNA of the CDR3 is TGCGCCAGCAGCCAAGCGGACTCAGCGGCAGATACGCAGTATTTT. Amino acids: CASSQADSAADTQYF.